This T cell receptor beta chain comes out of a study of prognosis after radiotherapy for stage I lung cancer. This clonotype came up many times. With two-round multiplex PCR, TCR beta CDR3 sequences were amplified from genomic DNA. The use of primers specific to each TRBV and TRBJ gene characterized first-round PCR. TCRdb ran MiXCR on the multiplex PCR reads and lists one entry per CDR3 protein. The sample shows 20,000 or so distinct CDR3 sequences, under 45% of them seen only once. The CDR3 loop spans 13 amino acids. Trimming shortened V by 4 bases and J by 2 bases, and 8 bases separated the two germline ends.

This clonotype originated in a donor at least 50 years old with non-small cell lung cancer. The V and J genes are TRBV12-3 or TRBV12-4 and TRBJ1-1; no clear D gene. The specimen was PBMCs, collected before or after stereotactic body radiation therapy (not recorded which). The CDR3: CASSSISNTEAFF. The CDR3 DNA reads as TGTGCCAGCAGTTCAATCAGCAACACTGAAGCTTTCTTT.